The T cell receptor beta chain described here comes from a study of CD8+CD57+ T cells in acquired aplastic anemia. In the study overall: DNA per sorted CD4+ or CD8+ sample ranged about 0.19 to 30 ug, averaging roughly 3.2 ug.

The use of genomic DNA as template underpinned the TCR beta VDJ and CDR3 profiling. TCRdb used MiXCR to reprocess the reads, holding one entry per CDR3 protein. In the table there are about 400,000 distinct CDR3 sequences, 55% to 75% of which are singletons. Per germline, CDR1 SGHRS and CDR2 YFSETQ. There are 15 residues in the CDR3. Study-wide results and limits: Roughly 28 was the count of CD8+ CDR3 sequences that patients shared with controls.

In regard to this clonotype: Its antigen is as yet unknown. One junction end disagrees with the germline gene, perhaps due to a read error.

This TCR derives from a human donor in good health, serving as a control. J is TRBJ1-6 and V is TRBV5-1, with a tentative D call TRBD1 (5 bases). Input material: sorted CD4+, CD8+, or CD8+CD57+ T cells (not recorded which) from PBMCs. The CDR3 loop is CASSLDGGASSPLHF. In DNA, the CDR3 is TGTGCCAGCAGCTTGGACGGGGGAGCTTCTTCACCCCTCCACTTT.